This T cell receptor (beta chain) stems from a study of shared clonotypes between healthy human individuals. A remark on this clone: Its specificity is unknown.

Study outcomes and limitations: Approximately 4.5% was the fraction of naive CD4 clonotypes found shared across a few donors.

Each subset's genomic DNA was split evenly across several immunoSEQ plates. Clones were read by immunoSEQ multiplex PCR, and TCRdb kept only the in-frame ones, dropping some. The repertoire has some 2.4 million clones, under 95% of them found once; the top ten carry about 0.34%. The CDR3 runs 14 residues. The V end was cut by 8 bases, the J end by 13 bases, with 21 bases between. Germline CDR1 MNHNS, CDR2 SASEGT. The receptor's source is a man younger than 35 in good health. Some clones in this sample may be carry-over from other donors' samples. This chain uses TRBV6-1 with TRBJ2-6, with D tentatively TRBD1 (6 bases). Sample: naive CD4+ T cells from PBMCs. The subset denotes: CD45RA+ positively selected. CDR3 coding DNA: TGTGCCAGCGTAAGTACAGGGCCCCCGGAGGTCCTGACTTTC. It is translated as CASVSTGPPEVLTF.